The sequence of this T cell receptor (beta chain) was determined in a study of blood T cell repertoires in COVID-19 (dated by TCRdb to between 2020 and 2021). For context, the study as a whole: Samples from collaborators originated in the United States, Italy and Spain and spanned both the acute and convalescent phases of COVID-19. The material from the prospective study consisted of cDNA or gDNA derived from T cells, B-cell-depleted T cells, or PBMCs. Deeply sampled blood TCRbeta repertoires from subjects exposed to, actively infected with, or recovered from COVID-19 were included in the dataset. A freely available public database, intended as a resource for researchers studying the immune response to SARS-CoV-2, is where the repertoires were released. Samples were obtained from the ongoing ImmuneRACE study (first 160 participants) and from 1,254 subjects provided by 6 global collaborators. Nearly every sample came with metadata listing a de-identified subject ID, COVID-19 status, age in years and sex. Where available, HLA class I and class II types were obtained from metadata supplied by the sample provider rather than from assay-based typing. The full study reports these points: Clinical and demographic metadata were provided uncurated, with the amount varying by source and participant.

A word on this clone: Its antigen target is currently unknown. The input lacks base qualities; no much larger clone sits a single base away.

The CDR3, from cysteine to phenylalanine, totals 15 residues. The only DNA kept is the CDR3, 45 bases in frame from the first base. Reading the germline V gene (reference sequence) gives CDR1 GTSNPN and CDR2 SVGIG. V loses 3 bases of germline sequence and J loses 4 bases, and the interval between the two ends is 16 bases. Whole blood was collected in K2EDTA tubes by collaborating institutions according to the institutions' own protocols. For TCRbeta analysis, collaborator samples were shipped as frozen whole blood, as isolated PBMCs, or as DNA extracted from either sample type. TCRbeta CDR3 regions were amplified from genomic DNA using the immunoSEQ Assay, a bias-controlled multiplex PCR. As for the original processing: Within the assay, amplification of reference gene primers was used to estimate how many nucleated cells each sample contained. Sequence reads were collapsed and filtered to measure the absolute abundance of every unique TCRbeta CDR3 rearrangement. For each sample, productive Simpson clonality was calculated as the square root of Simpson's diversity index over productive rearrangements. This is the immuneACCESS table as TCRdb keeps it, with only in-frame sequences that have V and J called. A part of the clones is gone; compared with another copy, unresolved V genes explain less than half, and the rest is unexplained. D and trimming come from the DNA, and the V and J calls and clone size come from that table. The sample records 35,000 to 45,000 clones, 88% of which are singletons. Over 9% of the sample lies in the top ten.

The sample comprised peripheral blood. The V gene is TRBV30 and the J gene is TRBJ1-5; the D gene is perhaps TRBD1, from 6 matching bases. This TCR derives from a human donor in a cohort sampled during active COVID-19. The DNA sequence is TGTGCCTGGAGCGGAGGACAGACGTGGAATCAGCCCCAGCATTTT. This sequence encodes CAWSGGQTWNQPQHF. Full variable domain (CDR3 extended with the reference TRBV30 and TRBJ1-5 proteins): SQTIHQWPATLVQPVGSPLSLECTVEGTSNPNLYWYRQAAGRGLQLLFYSVGIGQISSEVPQNLSASRPQDRQFILSSKKLLLSDSGFYLCAWSGGQTWNQPQHFGDGTRLSIL.